This note documents a single T cell receptor (beta chain) sequence. The antigen is undetermined. The sample originates from a study of blood T cells in healthy people across ages. Study at large: Per every two T cells, about one barcoded beta molecule was captured by template switching.

Next came a second PCR, run for about 7 to 12 cycles, which used a sample-barcoded 5' primer along with a J-beta primer mix. Individual samples furnished no less than 3 million CDR3-containing paired-end reads apiece. TCRdb processed the 5' RACE reads anew with MiXCR; each CDR3 protein has one entry. The sample consists of some 800,000 distinct CDR3 sequences, under 55% of them appearing once. The study's findings and limits: Older age went with lower TCR beta diversity per million T cells, in a roughly linear way. Nothing was known about donor CMV status, and this possibly confounded expanded clonotype changes.

The germline gives CDR1 SGHTA, CDR2 FQGNSA. This CDR3 is built from 15 residues. J lost 4 bases, V lost 6 bases, and 5 bases had no gene match. The sequenced material came from blood. This clonotype was obtained from a man aged 60-69 years in good health. V gene TRBV7-2 combines with J gene TRBJ2-6, with 8 bases lining up with TRBD1. The CDR3 DNA reads TGTGCCAGCAGGCAGACAGGGGCCGGGGCCAACGTCCTGACTTTC. It is translated as CASRQTGAGANVLTF. Looking up the rest from reference TRBV7-2 and TRBJ2-6 gives the full variable domain: GAGVSQSPSNKVTEKGKDVELRCDPISGHTALYWYRQSLGQGLEFLIYFQGNSAPDKSGLPSDRFSAERTGGSVSTLTIQRTQQEDSAVYLCASRQTGAGANVLTFGAGSRLTVL.